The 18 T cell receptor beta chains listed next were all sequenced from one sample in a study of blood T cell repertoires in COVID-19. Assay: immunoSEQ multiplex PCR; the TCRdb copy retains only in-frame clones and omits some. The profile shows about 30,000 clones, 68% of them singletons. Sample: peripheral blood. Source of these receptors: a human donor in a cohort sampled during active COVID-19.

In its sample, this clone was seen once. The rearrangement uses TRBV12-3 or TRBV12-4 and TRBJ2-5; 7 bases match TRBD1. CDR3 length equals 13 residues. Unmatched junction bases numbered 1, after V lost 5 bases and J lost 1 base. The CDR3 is CASSDRAQETQYF. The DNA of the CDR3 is TGTGCCAGCAGTGACAGGGCCCAAGAGACCCAGTACTTC.

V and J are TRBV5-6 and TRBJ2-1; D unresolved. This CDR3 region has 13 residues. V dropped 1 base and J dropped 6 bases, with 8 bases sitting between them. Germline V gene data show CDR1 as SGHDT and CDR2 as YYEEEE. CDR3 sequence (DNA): TGTGCCAGCAGCTTGCTATTCATCAATGAGCAGTTCTTC. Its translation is CASSLLFINEQFF. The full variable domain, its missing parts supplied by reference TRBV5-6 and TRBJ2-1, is DAGVTQSPTHLIKTRGQQVTLRCSPKSGHDTVSWYQQALGQGPQFIFQYYEEEERQRGNFPDRFSGHQFPNYSSELNVNALLLGDSALYLCASSLLFINEQFFGPGTRLTVL.

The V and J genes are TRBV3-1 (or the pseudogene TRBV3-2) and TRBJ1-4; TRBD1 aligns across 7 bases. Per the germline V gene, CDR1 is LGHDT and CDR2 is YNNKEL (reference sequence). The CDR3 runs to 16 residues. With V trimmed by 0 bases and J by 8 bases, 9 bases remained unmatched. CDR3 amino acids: CASSQEEGQTTEKLFF. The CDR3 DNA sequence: TGTGCCAGCAGCCAAGAAGAGGGACAGACAACCGAAAAACTGTTTTTT.

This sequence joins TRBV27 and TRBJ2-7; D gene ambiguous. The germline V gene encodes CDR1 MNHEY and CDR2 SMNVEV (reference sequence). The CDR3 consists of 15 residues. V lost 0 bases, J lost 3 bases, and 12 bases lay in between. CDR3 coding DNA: TGTGCCAGCAGTTTATCCCCACTTTACCACTACGAGCAGTACTTC. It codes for CASSLSPLYHYEQYF.

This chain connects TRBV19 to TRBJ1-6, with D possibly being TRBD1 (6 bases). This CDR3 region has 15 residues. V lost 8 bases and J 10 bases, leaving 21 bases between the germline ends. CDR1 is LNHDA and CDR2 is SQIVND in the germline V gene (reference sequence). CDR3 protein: CASSPPGGSNSPLHF. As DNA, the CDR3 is TGTGCCAGTTCACCCCCTGGGGGCTCCAACTCACCCCTCCACTTT.

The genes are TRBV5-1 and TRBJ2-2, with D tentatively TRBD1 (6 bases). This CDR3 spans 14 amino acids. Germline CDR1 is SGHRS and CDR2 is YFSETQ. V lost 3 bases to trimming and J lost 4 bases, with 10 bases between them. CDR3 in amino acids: CASSWDTFTGELFF. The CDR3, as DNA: TGCGCCAGCAGCTGGGACACTTTCACCGGGGAGCTGTTTTTT.

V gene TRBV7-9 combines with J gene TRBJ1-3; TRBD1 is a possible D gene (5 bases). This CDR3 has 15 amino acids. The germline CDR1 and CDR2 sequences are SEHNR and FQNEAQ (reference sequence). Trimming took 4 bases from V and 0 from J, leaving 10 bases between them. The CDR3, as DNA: TGTGCCAGCAGCTGGCAGGGATTCTCTGGAAACACCATATATTTT. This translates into CASSWQGFSGNTIYF. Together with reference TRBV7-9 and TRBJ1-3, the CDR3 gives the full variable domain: DTGVSQNPRHKITKRGQNVTFRCDPISEHNRLYWYRQTLGQGPEFLTYFQNEAQLEKSRLLSDRFSAERPKGSFSTLEIQRTEQGDSAMYLCASSWQGFSGNTIYFGEGSWLTVV.

DNA of the CDR3: TGTGCCAGCAGCTTAGAGGGGACAACCACAGATACGCAGTATTTT. It codes for CASSLEGTTTDTQYF. V gene TRBV7-3 combines with J gene TRBJ2-3, with D maybe TRBD1 (6 bases). CDR1 and CDR2 (germline): SGHTA, FQGTGA. The V gene lost 2 bases and the J gene lost 2 bases, with 11 bases spanning the gap. The CDR3 covers 15 residues.

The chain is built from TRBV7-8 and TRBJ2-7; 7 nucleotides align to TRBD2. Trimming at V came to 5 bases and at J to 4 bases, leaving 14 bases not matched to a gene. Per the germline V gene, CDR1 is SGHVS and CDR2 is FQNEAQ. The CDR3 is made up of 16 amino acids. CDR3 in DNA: TGTGCCAGCAGCATCTCGGATGGGGCGGGAGCTTACGAGCAGTACTTC. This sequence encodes CASSISDGAGAYEQYF.

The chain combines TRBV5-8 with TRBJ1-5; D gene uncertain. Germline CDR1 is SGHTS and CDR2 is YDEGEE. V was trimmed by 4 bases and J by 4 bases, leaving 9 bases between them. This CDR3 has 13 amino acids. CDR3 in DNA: TGTGCCAGCAGCCCTGGGCGAAATCAGCCCCAGCATTTT. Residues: CASSPGRNQPQHF. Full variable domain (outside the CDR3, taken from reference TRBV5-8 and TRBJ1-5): EAGVTQSPTHLIKTRGQQATLRCSPISGHTSVYWYQQALGLGLQFLLWYDEGEERNRGNFPPRFSGRQFPNYSSELNVNALELEDSALYLCASSPGRNQPQHFGDGTRLSIL.

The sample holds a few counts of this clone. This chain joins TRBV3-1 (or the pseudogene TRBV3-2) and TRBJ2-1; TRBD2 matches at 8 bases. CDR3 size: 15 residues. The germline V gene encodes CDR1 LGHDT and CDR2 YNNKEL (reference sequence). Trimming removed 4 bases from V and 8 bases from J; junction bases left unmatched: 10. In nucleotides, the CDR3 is TGTGCCAGCAGCCCTCCTCGGGAGGGCCTAGATGAGCAGTTCTTC. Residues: CASSPPREGLDEQFF.

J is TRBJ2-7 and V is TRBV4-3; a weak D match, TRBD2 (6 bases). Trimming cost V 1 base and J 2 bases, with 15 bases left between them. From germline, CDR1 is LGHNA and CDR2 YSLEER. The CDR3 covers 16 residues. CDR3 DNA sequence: TGCGCCAGCAGCCAAGGATTCCGCGGGACGGCCTACGAGCAGTACTTC. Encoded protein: CASSQGFRGTAYEQYF.

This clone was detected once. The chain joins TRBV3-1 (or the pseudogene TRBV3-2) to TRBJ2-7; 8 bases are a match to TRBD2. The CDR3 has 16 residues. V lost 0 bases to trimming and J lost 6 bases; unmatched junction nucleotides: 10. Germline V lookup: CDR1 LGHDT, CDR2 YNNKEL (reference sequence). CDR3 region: CASSQDLVAGMGEQYF. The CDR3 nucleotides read TGTGCCAGCAGCCAAGACTTGGTAGCGGGAATGGGCGAGCAGTACTTC.

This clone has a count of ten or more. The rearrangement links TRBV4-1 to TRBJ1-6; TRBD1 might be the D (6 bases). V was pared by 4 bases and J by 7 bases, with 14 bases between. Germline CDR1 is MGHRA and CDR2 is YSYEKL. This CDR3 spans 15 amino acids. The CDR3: CASSLRHQGNSPLHF. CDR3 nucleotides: TGCGCCAGCAGCCTCCGACATCAGGGGAATTCACCCCTCCACTTT.

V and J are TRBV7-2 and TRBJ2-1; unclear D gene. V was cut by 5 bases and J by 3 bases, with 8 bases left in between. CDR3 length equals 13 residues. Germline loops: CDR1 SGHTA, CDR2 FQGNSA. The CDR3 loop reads CASSPASYNEQFF. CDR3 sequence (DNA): TGTGCCAGCAGCCCCGCTAGCTACAATGAGCAGTTCTTC. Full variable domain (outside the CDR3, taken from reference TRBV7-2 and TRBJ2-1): GAGVSQSPSNKVTEKGKDVELRCDPISGHTALYWYRQSLGQGLEFLIYFQGNSAPDKSGLPSDRFSAERTGGSVSTLTIQRTQQEDSAVYLCASSPASYNEQFFGPGTRLTVL.

In DNA, the CDR3 is TGTGCCAGCAGTTTAGGACAGACTCAGCCCCAGCATTTT. Amino acid sequence: CASSLGQTQPQHF. The chain joins TRBV12-3 or TRBV12-4 to TRBJ1-5; possibly TRBD1 for D (5 bases). This CDR3 region has 13 residues. V was trimmed by 1 base and J by 6 bases, leaving 7 bases between them.

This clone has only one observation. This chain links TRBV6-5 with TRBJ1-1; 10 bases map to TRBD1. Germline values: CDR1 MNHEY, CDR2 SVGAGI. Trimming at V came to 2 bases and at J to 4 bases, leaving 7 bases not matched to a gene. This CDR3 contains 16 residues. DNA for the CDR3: TGTGCCAGCAGTTACATCCGGACAGGGGGGTCCACTGAAGCTTTCTTT. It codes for CASSYIRTGGSTEAFF.

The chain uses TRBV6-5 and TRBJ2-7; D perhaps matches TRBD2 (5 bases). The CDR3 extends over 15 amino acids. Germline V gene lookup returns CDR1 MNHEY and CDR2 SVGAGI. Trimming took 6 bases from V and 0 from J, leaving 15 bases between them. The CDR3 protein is CASRAAGWTSYEQYF. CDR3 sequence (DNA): TGTGCCAGCAGAGCGGCTGGTTGGACCTCCTACGAGCAGTACTTC.